This T cell receptor beta chain was found in a study of human T cells and chemical hapten exposure. Study information: Patients had diphenylcyclopropenone applied to the scalp weekly throughout the approximately 25-week study. Overall study results and limits: Donors in the study had alopecia, meaning their immune response may differ from healthy people's.

Library preparation tagged each individual cDNA molecule with a unique molecular identifier. TCRdb processed the RACE reads anew with MiXCR; each CDR3 protein has one entry. The sample consists of some 350,000 distinct CDR3 sequences, over 6% of them appearing once. Time point described: patch test 2, 6 weeks after DPC sensitization. Treatment of the sample: therapeutic diphenylcyclopropenone sensitization with weekly scalp DPC. The sample holds many counts of this clonotype. Its antigen is undetermined. Trimming removed 4 bases from V and 7 bases from J, with 11 bases in between. The CDR3 is 14 amino acids. The germline V gene encodes CDR1 LGHDT and CDR2 YNNKEL (reference sequence).

This TCR was sampled from a woman between 18 and 29 years old with alopecia areata. Some clones in this sample may be carry-over from other donors' samples. The chain employs TRBV3-1 and TRBJ1-6; D perhaps matches TRBD1 (5 bases). This specimen consisted of whole blood, obtained in connection with sensitization to the hapten diphenylcyclopropenone (DPC). Here the CDR3 reads CASSPSDINSPLHF. The DNA for the CDR3 is TGTGCCAGCAGCCCGTCGGACATCAATTCACCCCTCCACTTT. Looking up the rest from reference TRBV3-1 and TRBJ1-6 gives the full variable domain: DTAVSQTPKYLVTQMGNDKSIKCEQNLGHDTMYWYKQDSKKFLKIMFSYNNKELIINETVPNRFSPKSPDKAHLNLHINSLELGDSAVYFCASSPSDINSPLHFGNGTRLTVT.